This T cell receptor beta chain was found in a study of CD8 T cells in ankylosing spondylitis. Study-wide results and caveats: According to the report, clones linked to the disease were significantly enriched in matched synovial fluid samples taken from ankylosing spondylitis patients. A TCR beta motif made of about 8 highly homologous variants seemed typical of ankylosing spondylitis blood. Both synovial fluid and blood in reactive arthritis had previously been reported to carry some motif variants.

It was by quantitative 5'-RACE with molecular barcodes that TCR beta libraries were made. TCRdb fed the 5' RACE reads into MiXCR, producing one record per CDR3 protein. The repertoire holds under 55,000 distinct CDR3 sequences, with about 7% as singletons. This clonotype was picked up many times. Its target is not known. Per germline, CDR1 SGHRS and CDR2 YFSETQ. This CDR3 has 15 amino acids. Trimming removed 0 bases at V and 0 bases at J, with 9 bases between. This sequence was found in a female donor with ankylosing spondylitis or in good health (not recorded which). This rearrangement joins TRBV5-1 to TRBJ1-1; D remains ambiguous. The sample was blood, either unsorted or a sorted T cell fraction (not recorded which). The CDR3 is CASSLAPALNTEAFF. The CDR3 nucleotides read TGCGCCAGCAGCTTGGCCCCGGCATTGAACACTGAAGCTTTCTTT. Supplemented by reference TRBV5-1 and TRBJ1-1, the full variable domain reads KAGVTQTPRYLIKTRGQQVTLSCSPISGHRSVSWYQQTPGQGLQFLFEYFSETQRNKGNFPGRFSGRQFSNSRSEMNVSTLELGDSALYLCASSLAPALNTEAFFGQGTRLTVV.